This TCR beta chain was sequenced for a study of a mutant IDH1 vaccine in newly diagnosed glioma (TCRdb year 2021). Regarding the complete study: Patients received eight vaccinations in weeks 1, 3, 5, 7, 11, 15, 19 and 23, corresponding to visits V03 through V10. Vaccination was initiated 4-6 weeks after radiotherapy alone, or concurrently with temozolomide cycles in the chemotherapy-containing groups. Of the roughly 30 treated patients, 62.5% were male and about 40% were female, and a mean age of 40.4 years was recorded. Before enrollment, patients had received standard therapy of radiotherapy alone, temozolomide alone, or radiochemotherapy with temozolomide; most received the combination. Peripheral blood was collected at six visits: V03 (baseline), V05, V07, V10, V12 and V13. For exploratory analyses, longitudinal TCRB deep sequencing was carried out in about 26 treated patients wherever samples were available.

What the research found in general, with its limitations: Selection of PBMC samples for TCRB deep sequencing was based on availability. Pseudoprogression seemed to be unrelated to changes in the top peripheral T cell clonotypes found by TCRB sequencing. It was noted by the authors that analyses of patient blood samples could not be reproduced owing to sample limitations. Across multiple MHC alleles, vaccine-induced immune responses were seen in around 93% of patients.

In regard to this clone: The clone's antigen remains unknown. No much larger clonotype is one base removed from it; base qualities were not supplied.

From the cysteine through the phenylalanine, the CDR3 covers 12 amino acids. Only the CDR3 DNA is retained, 36 bases long and in frame from the first base. CDR1 and CDR2 were assigned from the germline V gene as SGHTA and FQGNSA. Relative to germline, V is 1 base shorter and J is 8 bases shorter, with 6 bases between their ends. In light of the paper, this sample's time point label describes: week 11, during vaccination. A 20-mer mutant IDH1 peptide at 300 micrograms in Montanide made up each vaccine dose, which was injected subcutaneously together with topical imiquimod. All donors had newly diagnosed IDH1-mutant astrocytomas of WHO grade 3 or 4 that showed loss of nuclear ATRX. The samples were drawn from NOA16, a multicentre, single-arm, open-label phase I trial in Germany that tested a mutant IDH1 peptide vaccine in humans for the first time. Genomic DNA for TCRB sequencing was isolated from EDTA blood with the DNeasy Blood and Tissue Kit.

Receptors were amplified or captured by the immunoSEQ multiplex PCR assay. Rearranged TCR beta chain sequences were amplified using the hsTCRB Kit according to the manufacturer's protocol. An Illumina MiSeq was used to sequence the TCRB libraries. Per the authors' processing: The kit vendor's proprietary platform handled demultiplexing, trimming and gene mapping. Entries here come from immuneACCESS through TCRdb and include only in-frame sequences with V and J called. Some clones fail to appear in such tables; in the studies checked, an unresolved V gene covers under half of the shortfall, and the cause of the remainder is unknown. D and trimming come from the DNA, and the V and J calls and clone size come from that table. The sample contains around 40,000 clones, 65% to 85% of them found a single time. The ten most abundant clones make up roughly 2% of the sample.

The sequence links TRBV7-2 to TRBJ2-4; the D gene assignment is ambiguous. The sample was PBMCs, taken from a glioma patient whose treatment included an IDH1 peptide vaccine. The TCR originated in a man aged 40-49 years with glioma. The CDR3 protein: CASSLVQDIQYF. The DNA sequence is given as TGTGCCAGCAGCTTAGTCCAGGACATTCAGTACTTC.